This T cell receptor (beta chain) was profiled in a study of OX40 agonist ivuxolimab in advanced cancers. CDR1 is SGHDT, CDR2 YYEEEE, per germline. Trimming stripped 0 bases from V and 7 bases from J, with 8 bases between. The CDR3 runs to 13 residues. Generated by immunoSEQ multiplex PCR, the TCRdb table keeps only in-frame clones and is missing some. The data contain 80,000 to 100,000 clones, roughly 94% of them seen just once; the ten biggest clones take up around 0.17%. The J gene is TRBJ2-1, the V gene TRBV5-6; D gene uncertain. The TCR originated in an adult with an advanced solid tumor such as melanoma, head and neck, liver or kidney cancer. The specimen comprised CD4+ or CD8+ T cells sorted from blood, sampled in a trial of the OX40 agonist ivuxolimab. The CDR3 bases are TGTGCCAGCAGCTTGGGATCTCGGAATGAGCAGTTCTTC. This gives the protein CASSLGSRNEQFF.